This T cell receptor (beta chain) was obtained from a study of T cell repertoires in cytomegalovirus infection. Study-wide context: TCR beta signatures that were public indicated CMV infection and matching HLA type. Findings of the study overall: Cumulative public TCR beta family frequency identified CMV carriers with the relevant HLA.

There are 14 residues in the CDR3. V was clipped by 6 bases and J by 14 bases, with 24 bases between them. TCRdb processed the reads anew with MiXCR; each CDR3 protein has one entry. The repertoire includes over 250,000 distinct CDR3 sequences, approximately 22% of them detected once, and approximately 19% sits in the top ten. With regard to this clonotype: Its specificity is not known.

Material: cultured PBMCs, obtained from culture after CMV antigen stimulation. The sequence came from a human donor in good health (CMV status not recorded). Some clones in this sample may be carry-over from other donors' samples. This sequence joins TRBV12-3 or TRBV12-4 and TRBJ2-3; the D gene is possibly TRBD1 (6 bases). CDR3 coding DNA: TGTGCCAGCAGCCAAGGGGGAAATATCCAGATCGGGTATTTT. Amino acids: CASSQGGNIQIGYF.